This T cell receptor (beta chain) was profiled in a study of OX40 agonist ivuxolimab in advanced cancers. The wider study: Patients with hepatocellular carcinoma, melanoma, renal cell or head and neck cancer made up the dose-escalation patients.

The germline V gene encodes CDR1 SGDLS and CDR2 YYNGEE. The CDR3 spans 18 residues. V shed 0 bases and J shed 6 bases, with 19 bases lying between them. Study observations and caveats: Some patients who did not respond also had low normalized T-cell clonal expansion. Among expanded peripheral T cells, antigen specificity went undetermined.

On this clone: Its antigen remains unknown.

TCRdb's table, derived via immunoSEQ multiplex PCR, lists solely in-frame clones and lacks some. Of roughly 82,000 clones listed, less than 85% are singletons. The chain joins TRBV9 to TRBJ2-6, with unresolved D. Sequencing used CD4+ or CD8+ T cells sorted from blood, obtained in a trial of the OX40 agonist ivuxolimab. The TCR comes from an adult with an advanced solid tumor such as melanoma, head and neck, liver or kidney cancer. As DNA, the CDR3 is TGTGCCAGCAGCGTAGGGGGTTGGGCGACCGGAGTGGCCAACGTCCTGACTTTC. Translating it yields CASSVGGWATGVANVLTF.